Detailed here is one T cell receptor beta chain. This clone was recorded once. Its recognized antigen is unknown. No qualities accompany the bases; no much larger clone lies one base away. The sample originates from a study of T cell responses to AZD1222 COVID-19 vaccine (dated by TCRdb to the early 2020s). About the investigation overall: AZD1222 recipients given second doses at about 4 weeks or at about 12 weeks were pooled, since spike-specific TCR depth and breadth were not found to differ between the two schedules. TCR sequencing was performed for 230 to 250 trial participants, of whom some 200 were given two doses of AZD1222 and around 25 were given two doses of MenACWY control vaccine. Enrollment into the trials was organized by age into subgroups of 18-55, 56-69 and 70-plus years, and those subgroups contained roughly 150, 30 and 60 TCR-sequenced participants, respectively. Study-wide findings and limitations: After two AZD1222 doses, both the breadth and the depth of spike-specific TCRs were significantly higher than at day 0 and than in MenACWY recipients. The vaccine-associated CD4 TCRs covered the entire spike protein, and the dominant responses fell in regions 160-218 and 743-854. Conclusions about previously exposed vaccinees are limited, since just five to seven AZD1222 recipients were seropositive for SARS-CoV-2 at baseline. No day 14 peak-response samples were available, so repertoires were characterized only after the peak T cell response. Reportedly, almost half of the unique spike-specific TCRs recognized epitopes lying outside the regions that are mutated in the B.1.351 and B.1.1.7 variants. In the small 56-69-year group, the increase in depth fell short of significance, most likely because of low power. Most participants were white British and females outnumbered males, and the authors suggested that clonal diversity may have been underestimated.

The germline ends are 13 bases apart after V is trimmed by 3 bases and J by 4 bases. The CDR1 and CDR2 encoded by the germline V gene are SGDLS and YYNGEE. Reading from cysteine to phenylalanine, the CDR3 counts 14 amino acids. Of the read, only the CDR3 DNA is kept; its 42 bases are in frame from base 1. This specimen's time point label, interpreted: baseline before first vaccination. Vaccinee samples came from UK trials COV001 and COV002, including a single-blind randomized controlled phase 2/3 trial of AZD1222 (ChAdOx1 nCoV-19) in healthy adults. Trial participant PBMC samples were collected at day 0 and day 28 after the second dose for TCRbeta chain sequencing. The CDR3 regions of human TCRbeta chains were analyzed by immunosequencing. The paper's processing steps were these. TCRs in the repertoires were compared against a reference library of SARS-CoV-2-specific TCRs that had been generated with the MIRA antigen-specificity platform. Breadth was defined as the fraction of unique TCRs that were SARS-CoV-2-associated, and depth was defined as the fraction of total T cells that were SARS-CoV-2-associated. Using the MIRA data, each spike-specific TCR was mapped to the spike region that the TCR reacts to and placed in a CD4 or CD8 class. Log10-transformed breadth and depth values were compared by one-way ANOVA with Sidak's multiple comparisons tests. TCRdb re-hosts the immuneACCESS table, in-frame sequences only. Its copies lack some clones; in the studies checked, an unresolved V gene accounts for under half of them, and the cause for the rest is not known. V, J and clone size were drawn from that table, and D and trimming were deduced from the DNA. The sample has roughly 150,000 clones on record, approximately 92% of them singletons. Of the sample, around 1.6% falls within the top ten clones.

The rearrangement combines TRBV9 with TRBJ1-2; the D segment could be TRBD1, given 5 matching bases. This TCR was sampled from an adult in good health. Sample: peripheral blood, taken on day 0 of AZD1222 vaccination. The CDR3 here reads CASSGTAQAYGYTF. DNA sequence: TGTGCCAGCAGCGGCACAGCACAGGCCTATGGCTACACCTTC.